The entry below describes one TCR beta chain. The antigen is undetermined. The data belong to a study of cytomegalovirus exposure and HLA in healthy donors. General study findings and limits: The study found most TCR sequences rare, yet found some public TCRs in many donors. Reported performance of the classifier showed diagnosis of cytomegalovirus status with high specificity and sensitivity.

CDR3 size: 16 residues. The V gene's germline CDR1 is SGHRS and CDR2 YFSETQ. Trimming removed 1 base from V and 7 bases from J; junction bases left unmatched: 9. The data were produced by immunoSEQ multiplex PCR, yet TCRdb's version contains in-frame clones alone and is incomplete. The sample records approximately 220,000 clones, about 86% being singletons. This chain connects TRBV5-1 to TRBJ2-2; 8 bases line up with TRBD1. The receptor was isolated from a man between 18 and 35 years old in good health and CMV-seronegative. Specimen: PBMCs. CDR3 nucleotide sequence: TGCGCCAGCAGCTTGAGGGCAGGGGGCATTGGCGGGGAGCTGTTTTTT. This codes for CASSLRAGGIGGELFF. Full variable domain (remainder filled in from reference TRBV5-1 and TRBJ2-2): KAGVTQTPRYLIKTRGQQVTLSCSPISGHRSVSWYQQTPGQGLQFLFEYFSETQRNKGNFPGRFSGRQFSNSRSEMNVSTLELGDSALYLCASSLRAGGIGGELFFGEGSRLTVL.